The 28 T cell receptor beta chains below come from one sample, sequenced in a study of blood T cells in healthy people across ages. A second roughly 7 to 12 cycle PCR used barcoded and J-beta primers. TCRdb used MiXCR to reprocess the 5' RACE reads, holding one entry per CDR3 protein. The sample comprises 700,000 to 950,000 distinct CDR3 sequences, about three fifths of which are singletons, and over 20% rests with the top ten. Material for sequencing was blood. The receptors derive from a man aged 25-45 years in good health.

The chain couples TRBV6-5 to TRBJ2-5, with a weak D call TRBD1 (5 bases). The J call may be wrong; the DNA end is better matched by TRBJ2-7. There are 15 residues in the CDR3. Germline CDR1 is MNHEY and CDR2 is SVGAGI. CDR3 bases: TGTGCCAGCAGTTACAGTCCGGCAGGACACTACGAGCAGTACTTC. Residues: CASSYSPAGHYEQYF.

A note on this clonotype: One junction end does not reproduce the germline sequence, and a read error may be involved. The rearrangement joins TRBV7-2 to TRBJ2-7; D is uncertain. CDR1 and CDR2 from the germline V gene are SGHTA and FQGNSA. The CDR3 sequence is 13 residues long. In DNA form, the CDR3 reads TGTGCCAGCAGCTTAGCCTCCTCCGACGAGCAGTACTTC. Amino acid sequence: CASSLASSDEQYF.

This clonotype was detected a few times. The chain joins TRBV10-3 to TRBJ2-5; D might be TRBD1 or TRBD2, each matching 6 bases. The length of the CDR3 is 15 residues. The germline gives CDR1 ENHRY, CDR2 SYGVKD. V lost 2 bases to trimming and J lost 3 bases, with 13 bases between them. CDR3 protein: CAISERGDLKETQYF. The CDR3, as DNA: TGTGCCATCAGTGAGAGGGGGGACTTGAAAGAGACCCAGTACTTC.

Turning to this clonotype: A much larger clone differs from this one at a single base, so this may be a read error. V is TRBV20-1 and J is TRBJ2-1; no firm D call. V was shortened by 3 bases and J by 5 bases, with 17 bases between the two germline ends. Germline CDR1 and CDR2: DFQATT and SNEGSKA (reference sequence). This CDR3 has 15 amino acids. The CDR3 loop reads CSASTSGKKNNEQFF. CDR3 nucleotides: TGCAGTGCTAGTACTTCCGGCAAAAAAAACAATGAGCAGTTCTTC.

This clonotype was counted a few times. At one of its ends the junction is not consistent with the germline gene, which may arise from a read error. This chain joins TRBV6-2 or TRBV6-3 and TRBJ2-1; D call uncertain. The CDR3 covers 13 residues. From germline, CDR1 is MNHEY and CDR2 SVGEGT. The CDR3 reads CASSDSTESEQFF. The CDR3, as DNA: TGTGCCAGCAGTGACTCGACTGAATCTGAGCAGTTCTTC.

The genes are TRBV20-1 and TRBJ2-1; 10 nucleotides line up with TRBD1. The germline V gene has CDR1 DFQATT and CDR2 SNEGSKA (reference sequence). V trimming: 1 base; J trimming: 12 bases; junction bases outside the gene matches: 9. The CDR3 covers 14 residues. The CDR3 sequence is CSARGGQGQNSQFF. The CDR3 bases are TGCAGTGCTAGAGGGGGACAGGGGCAAAACTCGCAGTTCTTC.

This rearrangement joins TRBV30 to TRBJ2-1; 10 nucleotides match TRBD2. The CDR3 loop spans 11 amino acids. Germline lookup yields CDR1 GTSNPN and CDR2 SVGIG (reference sequence). V shed 5 bases, J shed 9 bases, and the junction held 1 base outside the gene matches. The CDR3 DNA sequence: TGTGCCTGGGGACTAGCGGCTGAGCAGTTCTTC. The encoded protein is CAWGLAAEQFF.

The J gene is TRBJ2-4, the V gene TRBV18; D uncertain. Germline assignment: CDR1 KGHSH and CDR2 LQKENI. The CDR3 has 14 amino acids. The V end was cut by 2 bases, the J end by 11 bases, with 16 bases between. CDR3 protein: CASSPSPDIKVQYF. CDR3 in DNA: TGTGCCAGCTCACCATCCCCCGATATTAAAGTTCAGTACTTC.

The chain combines TRBV28 with TRBJ2-2; 11 positions agree with TRBD1. V trimming: 6 bases; J trimming: 7 bases; junction bases outside the gene matches: 7. The CDR3 is made up of 15 amino acids. CDR1 MDHEN and CDR2 SYDVKM come from the germline V gene. This CDR3 reads CASSQDRGPGGELFF. DNA of the CDR3: TGTGCCAGCAGCCAGGACAGGGGGCCCGGCGGGGAGCTGTTTTTT.

This chain uses TRBV5-6 with TRBJ2-5; D is ambiguous. There are 14 residues in the CDR3. CDR1 is SGHDT, CDR2 YYEEEE, per germline. Trimming pared 1 base from V and 2 bases from J, leaving 9 bases between. CDR3 amino acids: CASSLNIRQETQYF. In nucleotides, the CDR3 is TGTGCCAGCAGCTTGAATATCAGGCAAGAGACCCAGTACTTC.

This clonotype was recorded a few times. The V and J genes are TRBV19 and TRBJ2-4; D gene unclear. With the DNA end fitting TRBJ2-5 better, the J assignment may be wrong. CDR3 length equals 11 residues. CDR1 is LNHDA and CDR2 is SQIVND in the germline V gene (reference sequence). The CDR3 reads CASSVMETQYF. DNA for the CDR3: TGTGCCAGTAGTGTGATGGAGACCCAGTACTTC.

The V gene is TRBV5-1, the J gene TRBJ1-3, with no clear D. Germline V CDR1 and CDR2: SGHRS, YFSETQ. CDR3 length equals 14 residues. V was clipped by 0 bases and J by 0 bases, with 4 bases between them. In nucleotides, the CDR3 is TGCGCCAGCAGCTTGGAGAGCTCTGGAAACACCATATATTTT. Protein sequence: CASSLESSGNTIYF.

The V call is TRBV6-1, the J call TRBJ2-5; 7 bases agree with TRBD2. The DNA end is a closer match to TRBJ2-7, so the J assignment may be wrong. This CDR3 spans 13 amino acids. Germline V gene lookup returns CDR1 MNHNS and CDR2 SASEGT. CDR3 sequence: CASTLAEIYEQYF. CDR3 bases: TGTGCCAGTACCCTAGCGGAGATCTACGAGCAGTACTTC.

The chain links TRBV4-3 to TRBJ2-3; D might be TRBD2 (6 bases). This CDR3 contains 13 residues. Trimming pared 10 bases from V and 1 base from J, leaving 12 bases between. Looked up from germline, CDR1 is LGHNA and CDR2 is YSLEER. The CDR3, as DNA: TGCGCCACGGGGGACTTAGGCACAGATACGCAGTATTTT. Translation gives CATGDLGTDTQYF.

This clonotype was detected a few times. The chain has TRBV29-1 and TRBJ1-2; 8 bases map to TRBD1. The V gene's germline CDR1 is SQVTM and CDR2 ANQGSEA. CDR3 length equals 13 residues. V trimming: 6 bases; J trimming: 8 bases; junction bases outside the gene matches: 11. The CDR3 spells CSVQRWTGSGYTF. DNA of the CDR3: TGCAGCGTCCAGAGATGGACAGGGTCCGGCTACACCTTC.

Ten or more counts support this clonotype. The CDR3 DNA reads as TGTGCCAGCAGCTTAGAGGGGAAATACTCCTACGAGCAGTACTTC. Encoded protein: CASSLEGKYSYEQYF. The V call is TRBV7-2, the J call TRBJ2-7; maybe TRBD1 (5 bases). There are 15 residues in the CDR3. Trimming took 1 base from V and 0 from J, leaving 10 bases between them. Germline CDR1 SGHTA, CDR2 FQGNSA.

The V and J genes are TRBV3-1 and TRBJ2-7; D ambiguous. Deletions cut 3 bases from V and 2 bases from J, with 14 bases between. The CDR3 extends over 15 amino acids. Germline CDR1 LGHDT, CDR2 YNNKEL (reference sequence). The CDR3 sequence is CASSHGPPRTYEQYF. CDR3 coding DNA: TGTGCCAGCAGCCACGGACCGCCACGAACCTACGAGCAGTACTTC.

As for this clonotype: Its ends do not fully match the called genes, so a read error is possible. The gene calls are TRBV29-1 and TRBJ2-1; no clear D gene. Matching the DNA end better, TRBJ2-7 makes the J call doubtful. CDR1 and CDR2 (germline): SQVTM, ANQGSEA. The CDR3 length is 15 residues. The CDR3 sequence: CSAEIWDSSYNEQYF. In nucleotides, the CDR3 is TGCAGCGCTGAAATTTGGGATAGCTCCTACAATGAGCAGTACTTC.

This clonotype came up a few times. V usage is TRBV12-3 or TRBV12-4 and J usage is TRBJ1-5; D ambiguous. There are 14 residues in the CDR3. V was shortened by 4 bases and J by 10 bases, with 17 bases between the two germline ends. The CDR3 loop is CASSSRWTDNPQHF. CDR3 DNA sequence: TGTGCCAGCAGTTCCAGGTGGACGGATAATCCCCAGCATTTT.

The V gene is TRBV2, the J gene TRBJ2-1; TRBD1 is a possible D gene (6 bases). CDR3 size: 15 residues. The germline V gene encodes CDR1 SNHLY and CDR2 FYNNEI. Trimming removed 2 bases at V and 8 bases at J, with 16 bases between. CDR3 nucleotides: TGTGCCAGCAGTGAACGCCGAATACAGGGATATGAGCAGTTCTTC. It is translated as CASSERRIQGYEQFF.

The CDR3 sequence: CASSGTILPYEQYF. The DNA for the CDR3 is TGTGCCAGCAGCGGAACCATACTTCCCTACGAGCAGTACTTC. The V call is TRBV21-1, the J call TRBJ2-7. TRBV21-1 is listed as a pseudogene. CDR3 size: 14 residues.

This clonotype showed up just once. This chain connects TRBV3-1 to TRBJ2-7, with 9 bases fitting TRBD1. The V and J ends lost 10 bases and 2 bases, in that order; junction bases with no gene match: 12. This CDR3 has 15 residues. In germline, CDR1 is LGHDT, CDR2 YNNKEL (reference sequence). The CDR3 bases are TGTGCCATTTCTGCGGGGACAGGGCCACCCTACGAGCAGTACTTC. The encoded protein is CAISAGTGPPYEQYF.

This rearrangement joins TRBV28 to TRBJ2-1; a weak D match, TRBD2 (6 bases). Germline loops: CDR1 MDHEN, CDR2 SYDVKM. V lost 4 bases and J lost 4, with 20 bases in between. The CDR3 covers 17 residues. The CDR3 sequence is CASSYGPLPGAYNEQFF. CDR3 bases: TGTGCCAGCAGTTATGGCCCACTACCGGGAGCTTACAATGAGCAGTTCTTC.

About this clonotype itself: Compared with germline, one end of the junction differs, possibly owing to a read error. The chain links TRBV12-3 or TRBV12-4 to TRBJ2-2; a possible D gene is TRBD1 (6 bases). This CDR3 spans 15 amino acids. The CDR3 DNA sequence: TGTGCCAGCAGTCTAGGGGGAACGAACACCGGGGAGCCGTTTTTT. Protein product: CASSLGGTNTGEPFF.

V and J are TRBV20-1 and TRBJ1-1; maybe TRBD1 (5 bases). Looked up from germline, CDR1 is DFQATT and CDR2 is SNEGSKA (reference sequence). Trimming removed 4 bases from V and 4 bases from J, with 16 bases in between. CDR3 length: 14 residues. In nucleotides, the CDR3 is TGCAGTGCTACCCGAGAGGGACGGGGCACTGAAGCTTTCTTT. Translated, it gives CSATREGRGTEAFF.

V is TRBV5-1 and J is TRBJ2-5; D is possibly TRBD2 (5 bases). The CDR3 runs 14 residues. Trimming pared 7 bases from V and 2 bases from J, leaving 15 bases between. The germline gives CDR1 SGHRS, CDR2 YFSETQ. CDR3 nucleotides: TGCGCCAGCTCAGCGGTCCCACATCAAGAGACCCAGTACTTC. Protein: CASSAVPHQETQYF.

This clonotype was found a few times. The chain has TRBV7-9 and TRBJ2-7; maybe TRBD2 (6 bases). Germline loops: CDR1 SEHNR, CDR2 FQNEAQ (reference sequence). The germline V and J ends were trimmed by 2 bases and 0 bases, with 14 bases remaining between them. The CDR3 runs to 16 residues. The CDR3, as DNA: TGTGCCAGCAGCTTACACGACGCGGGATACTCCTACGAGCAGTACTTC. Encoded protein: CASSLHDAGYSYEQYF.

The rearrangement joins TRBV20-1 to TRBJ1-1, with D unresolved. The CDR3 has 14 residues. Trimming removed 6 bases at V and 0 bases at J, with 14 bases between. In germline, CDR1 is DFQATT, CDR2 SNEGSKA (reference sequence). The DNA of the CDR3 is TGCAGTGCCCCTCCGACCACATTGAACACTGAAGCTTTCTTT. Residues: CSAPPTTLNTEAFF.